This TCR beta chain was captured in a study of blood T cell repertoires in COVID-19. At the level of the study: Specimens from acute and convalescent COVID-19 originated in the United States, Italy and Spain. PBMCs, B-cell-depleted T cells, or T cells provided the cDNA or gDNA that made up the material.

Source study methods: Estimation of nucleated cell counts relied on the amplification of reference gene primers. TCRdb keeps only in-frame clones here, not all; method: immunoSEQ multiplex PCR. V, J and clone size were drawn from that table, and D and trimming were deduced from the DNA. The table has over 120,000 clones, about 87% seen once. This TCR was sampled from a woman in her 50s with active or convalescent COVID-19. Sequenced sample: peripheral blood.

CDR3 bases: TGTGCCACCTACTCCCCGGGACTAGCGGGCAATGAGCAGTTCTTC. Amino acid sequence: CATYSPGLAGNEQFF. The V gene is TRBV19, the J gene TRBJ2-1; 12 bases fit TRBD2. This CDR3 has 15 residues. Looked up from germline, CDR1 is LNHDA and CDR2 is SQIVND (reference sequence). After removal of 10 bases from V and 6 bases from J, the junction contained 10 bases not matched to a gene.